This TCR beta chain was profiled in a study of blood T cell repertoires in COVID-19. Sequencing was performed with immunoSEQ multiplex PCR; in TCRdb, only in-frame clones are kept and a portion is missing. The table lists about 480,000 clones, 85% to 90% of them singletons. The CDR3 has 14 residues. With V trimmed by 5 bases and J by 3 bases, 3 bases remained unmatched. Germline V lookup: CDR1 MNHEY, CDR2 SVGAGI. V gene TRBV6-5 combines with J gene TRBJ2-7; TRBD1 aligns across 11 bases. The receptor's source is a woman aged 45-65 years with COVID-19, enrolled during active disease. Sequenced: peripheral blood. The CDR3 DNA reads as TGTGCCAGCAGTCGGGGACAGGGGGTCTACGAGCAGTACTTC. It encodes CASSRGQGVYEQYF.